What follows is one TCR beta chain and its context. This specimen comes from a study of T cell repertoires in cytomegalovirus infection. Trimming pared 0 bases from V and 5 bases from J, leaving 17 bases between. The CDR3 consists of 16 residues. The germline V gene encodes CDR1 SGHNT and CDR2 YYREEE (reference sequence). TCRdb itself ran the reads through MiXCR, one entry per CDR3 protein. The sample has hundreds of thousands of distinct CDR3 sequences; over 7.5% are singletons. The origin of this receptor is a human donor in good health (CMV status not recorded). Some clones in this sample may be carry-over from other donors' samples. The J gene is TRBJ2-5, the V gene TRBV5-4; either TRBD1 or TRBD2 may fit D (5 bases each). What was sequenced was PBMCs. The CDR3 here is CASSLGGRAEVETQYF. DNA for the CDR3: TGTGCCAGCAGCTTGGGGGGACGGGCTGAGGTGGAGACCCAGTACTTC.